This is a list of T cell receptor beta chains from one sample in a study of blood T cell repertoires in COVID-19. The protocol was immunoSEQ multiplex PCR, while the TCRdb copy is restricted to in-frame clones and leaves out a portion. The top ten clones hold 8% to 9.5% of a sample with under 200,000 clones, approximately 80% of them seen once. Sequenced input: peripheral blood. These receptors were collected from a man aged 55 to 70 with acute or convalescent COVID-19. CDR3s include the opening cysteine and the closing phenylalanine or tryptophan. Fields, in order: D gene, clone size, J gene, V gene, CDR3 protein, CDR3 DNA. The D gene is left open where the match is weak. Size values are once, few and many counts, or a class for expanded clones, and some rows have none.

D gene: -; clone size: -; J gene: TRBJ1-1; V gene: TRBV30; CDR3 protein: CAWVQQTNTEAFF; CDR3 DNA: TGTGCCTGGGTTCAACAGACGAACACTGAAGCTTTCTTT
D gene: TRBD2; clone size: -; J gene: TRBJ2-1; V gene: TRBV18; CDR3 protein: CASSRLAGGESSYNEQFF; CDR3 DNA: TGTGCCAGCTCACGGCTAGCGGGGGGTGAGAGCTCCTACAATGAGCAGTTCTTC
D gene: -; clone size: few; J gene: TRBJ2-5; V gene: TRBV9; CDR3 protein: CASSALYQGRETQYF; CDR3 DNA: TGTGCCAGCAGCGCGCTTTACCAGGGGCGGGAGACCCAGTACTTC
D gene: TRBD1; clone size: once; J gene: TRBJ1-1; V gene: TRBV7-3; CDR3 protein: CASSLSGGTEAFF; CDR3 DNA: TGTGCCAGCAGCTTGTCAGGGGGCACTGAAGCTTTCTTT
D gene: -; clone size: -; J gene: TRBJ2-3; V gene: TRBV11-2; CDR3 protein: CASSALVVTDTQYF; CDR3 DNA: TGTGCCAGCAGCGCCTTGGTAGTGACAGATACGCAGTATTTT
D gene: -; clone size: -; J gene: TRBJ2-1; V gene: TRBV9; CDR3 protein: CASSPRVGAPPYNEQFF; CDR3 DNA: TGTGCCAGCAGCCCCCGGGTAGGGGCCCCACCTTACAATGAGCAGTTCTTC
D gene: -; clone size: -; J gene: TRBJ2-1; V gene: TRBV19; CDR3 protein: CASSITASSYNEQFF; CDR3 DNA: TGTGCCAGTAGTATAACAGCAAGCTCCTACAATGAGCAGTTCTTC
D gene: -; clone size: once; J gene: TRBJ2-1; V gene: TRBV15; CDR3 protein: CATSREIRVIASSYNEQFF; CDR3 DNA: TGTGCCACCAGCAGAGAGATTAGAGTTATTGCGAGCTCCTACAATGAGCAGTTCTTC
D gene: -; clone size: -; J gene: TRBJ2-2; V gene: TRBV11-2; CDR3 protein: CASSFSDGELFF; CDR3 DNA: TGTGCCAGCAGCTTCAGCGACGGGGAGCTGTTTTTT
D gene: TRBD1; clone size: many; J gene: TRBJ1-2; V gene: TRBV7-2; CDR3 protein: CASSGDGTEANYGYTF; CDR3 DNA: TGTGCCAGCAGCGGGGACGGGACAGAAGCTAACTATGGCTACACCTTC
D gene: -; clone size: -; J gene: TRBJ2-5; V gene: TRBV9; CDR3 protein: CASSVDRQETQYF; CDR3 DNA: TGTGCCAGCAGCGTAGATCGGCAAGAGACCCAGTACTTC
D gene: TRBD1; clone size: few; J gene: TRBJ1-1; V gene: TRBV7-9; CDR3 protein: CASSPDRGNTEAFF; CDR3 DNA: TGTGCCAGCAGTCCTGACAGGGGAAACACTGAAGCTTTCTTT
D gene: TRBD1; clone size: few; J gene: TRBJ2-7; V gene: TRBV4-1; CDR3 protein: CASSQVTGGAYEQYF; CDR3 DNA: TGCGCCAGCAGCCAAGTAACAGGGGGTGCCTACGAGCAGTACTTC
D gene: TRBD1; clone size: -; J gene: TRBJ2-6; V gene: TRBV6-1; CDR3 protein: CASSEQGAPGANVLTF; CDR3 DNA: TGTGCCAGCAGTGAACAGGGGGCGCCTGGGGCCAACGTCCTGACTTTC
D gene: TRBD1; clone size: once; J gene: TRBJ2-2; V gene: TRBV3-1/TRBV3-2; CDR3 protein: CASSQGWGTGSSGELFF; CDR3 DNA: TGTGCCAGCAGCCAAGGGTGGGGGACAGGGTCCTCCGGGGAGCTGTTTTTT
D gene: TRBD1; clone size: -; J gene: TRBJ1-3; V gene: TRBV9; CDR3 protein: CASSPGQGSGNTIYF; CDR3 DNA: TGTGCCAGCAGCCCCGGACAGGGTTCTGGAAACACCATATATTTT
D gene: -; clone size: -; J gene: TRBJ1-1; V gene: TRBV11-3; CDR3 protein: CASSSGDTEAFF; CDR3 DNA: TGTGCCAGCAGCTCAGGGGACACTGAAGCTTTCTTT
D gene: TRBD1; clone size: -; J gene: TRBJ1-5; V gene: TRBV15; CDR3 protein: CATSRVEGAQPQHF; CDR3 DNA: TGTGCCACCAGCAGAGTCGAGGGGGCCCAGCCCCAGCATTTT
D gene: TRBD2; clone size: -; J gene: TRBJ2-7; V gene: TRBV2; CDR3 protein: CASLWGGYEQYF; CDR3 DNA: TGTGCCAGTCTTTGGGGGGGCTACGAGCAGTACTTC
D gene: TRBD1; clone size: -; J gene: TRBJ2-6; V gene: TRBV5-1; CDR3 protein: CASRGGTGGLHTGANVLTF; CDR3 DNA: TGCGCCAGCAGGGGTGGGACAGGGGGCCTGCATACTGGGGCCAACGTCCTGACTTTC
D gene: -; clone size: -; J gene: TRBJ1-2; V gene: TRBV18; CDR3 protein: CASSPLRLGDTNYGYTF; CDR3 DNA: TGTGCCAGCTCACCTTTGCGGCTTGGGGACACTAACTATGGCTACACCTTC
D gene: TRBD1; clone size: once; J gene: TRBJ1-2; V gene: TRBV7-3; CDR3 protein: CASSPSGQGLNYGYTF; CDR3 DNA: TGTGCCAGCAGCCCCAGCGGACAGGGACTTAACTATGGCTACACCTTC
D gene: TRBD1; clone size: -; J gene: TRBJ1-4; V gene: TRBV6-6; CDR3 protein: CASSWTGQEEKLFF; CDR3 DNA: TGTGCCAGCAGTTGGACAGGGCAGGAAGAAAAACTGTTTTTT
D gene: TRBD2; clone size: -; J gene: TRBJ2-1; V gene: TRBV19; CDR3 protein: CASSLAGGFYNEQFF; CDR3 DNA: TGTGCCAGTAGTTTAGCGGGGGGCTTCTACAATGAGCAGTTCTTC
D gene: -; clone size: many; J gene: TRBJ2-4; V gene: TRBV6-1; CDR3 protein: CASSENPVLGGNIQYF; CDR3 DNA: TGTGCCAGCAGTGAAAACCCGGTCTTGGGGGGAAACATTCAGTACTTC
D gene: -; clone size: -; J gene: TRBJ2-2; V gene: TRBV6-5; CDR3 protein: CASRGTLNTGELFF; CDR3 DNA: TGTGCCAGCCGAGGGACTTTAAACACCGGGGAGCTGTTTTTT
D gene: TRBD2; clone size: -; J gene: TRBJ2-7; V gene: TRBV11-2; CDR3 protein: CASSTPGLARYEQYF; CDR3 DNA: TGTGCCAGCAGCACGCCCGGACTAGCTCGGTACGAGCAGTACTTC
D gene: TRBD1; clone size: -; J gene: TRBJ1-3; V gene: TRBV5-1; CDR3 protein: CASSLERGQGNTIYF; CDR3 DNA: TGCGCCAGCAGCTTGGAAAGGGGGCAAGGAAACACCATATATTTT
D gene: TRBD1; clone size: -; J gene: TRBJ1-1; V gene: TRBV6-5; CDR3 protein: CASSYRTGGGEAFF; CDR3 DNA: TGTGCCAGCAGTTACAGGACAGGGGGCGGTGAAGCTTTCTTT
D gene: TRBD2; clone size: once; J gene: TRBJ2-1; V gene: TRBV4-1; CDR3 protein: CASRLAGEREQFF; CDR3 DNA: TGCGCCAGCAGGCTAGCGGGGGAACGGGAGCAGTTCTTC
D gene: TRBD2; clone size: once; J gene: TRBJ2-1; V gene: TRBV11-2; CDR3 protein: CASSHEVGGLNNEQFF; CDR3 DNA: TGTGCCAGCAGCCACGAGGTCGGGGGACTAAACAATGAGCAGTTCTTC
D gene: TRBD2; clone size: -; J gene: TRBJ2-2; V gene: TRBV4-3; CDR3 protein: CASSQMTSGGLTGELFF; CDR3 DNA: TGCGCCAGCAGCCAGATGACTAGCGGGGGACTCACCGGGGAGCTGTTTTTT
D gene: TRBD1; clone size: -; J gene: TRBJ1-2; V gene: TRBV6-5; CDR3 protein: CASSNRDSNYGYTF; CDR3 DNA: TGTGCCAGCAGCAACCGGGACAGCAACTATGGCTACACCTTC
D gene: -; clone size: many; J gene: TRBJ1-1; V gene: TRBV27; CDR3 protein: CASSWGGVDTEAFF; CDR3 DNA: TGTGCCAGCAGTTGGGGGGGGGTCGACACTGAAGCTTTCTTT
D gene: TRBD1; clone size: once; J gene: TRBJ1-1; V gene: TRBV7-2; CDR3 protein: CASSLRSGQGRTNTEAFF; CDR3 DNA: TGTGCCAGCAGCTTAAGGTCCGGACAGGGGAGGACGAACACTGAAGCTTTCTTT
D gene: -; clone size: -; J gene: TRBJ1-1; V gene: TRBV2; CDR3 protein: CASIKRRGMNTEAFF; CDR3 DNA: TGTGCCAGCATCAAAAGGAGGGGCATGAACACTGAAGCTTTCTTT
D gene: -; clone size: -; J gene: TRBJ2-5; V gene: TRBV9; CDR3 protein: CASSPIGSSGETQYF; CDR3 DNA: TGTGCCAGCAGCCCCATCGGATCATCCGGGGAGACCCAGTACTTC
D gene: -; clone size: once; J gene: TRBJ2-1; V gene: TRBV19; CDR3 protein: CASSMLVSGVSDEQFF; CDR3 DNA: TGTGCCAGTAGTATGTTGGTTTCCGGGGTGAGCGATGAGCAGTTCTTC
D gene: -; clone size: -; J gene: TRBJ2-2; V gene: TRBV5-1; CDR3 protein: CASSPYLAGELFF; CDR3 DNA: TGCGCCAGCAGCCCGTATCTCGCCGGGGAGCTGTTTTTT
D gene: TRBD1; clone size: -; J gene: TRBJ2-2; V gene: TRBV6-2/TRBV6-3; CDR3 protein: CASSPRGQGAGELFF; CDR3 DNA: TGTGCCAGCAGCCCACGTGGACAGGGAGCCGGGGAGCTGTTTTTT
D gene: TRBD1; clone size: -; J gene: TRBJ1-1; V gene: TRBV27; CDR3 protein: CASSPKDRGLLVGTEAFF; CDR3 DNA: TGTGCCAGCAGTCCAAAGGACAGGGGGTTGCTGGTAGGCACTGAAGCTTTCTTT
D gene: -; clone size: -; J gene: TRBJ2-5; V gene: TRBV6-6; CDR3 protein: CATERESGETQYF; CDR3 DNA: TGTGCCACCGAGAGGGAGTCCGGGGAGACCCAGTACTTC
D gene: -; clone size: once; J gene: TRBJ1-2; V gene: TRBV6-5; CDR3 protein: CASRGAGSYGYTF; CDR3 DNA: TGTGCCAGCAGAGGGGCGGGGAGTTATGGCTACACCTTC
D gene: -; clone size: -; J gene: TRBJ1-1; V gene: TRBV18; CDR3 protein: CASSRTGIGDTEAFF; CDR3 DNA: TGTGCCAGCTCACGAACAGGGATAGGTGACACTGAAGCTTTCTTT
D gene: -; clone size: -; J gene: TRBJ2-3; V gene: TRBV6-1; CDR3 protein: CASSDSRLSTDTQYF; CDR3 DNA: TGTGCCAGCAGTGATAGTCGACTAAGCACAGATACGCAGTATTTT
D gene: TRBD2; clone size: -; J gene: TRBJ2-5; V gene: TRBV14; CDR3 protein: CASSQDHSGGFRETQYF; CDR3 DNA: TGTGCCAGCAGCCAAGATCATAGCGGGGGGTTCCGGGAGACCCAGTACTTC